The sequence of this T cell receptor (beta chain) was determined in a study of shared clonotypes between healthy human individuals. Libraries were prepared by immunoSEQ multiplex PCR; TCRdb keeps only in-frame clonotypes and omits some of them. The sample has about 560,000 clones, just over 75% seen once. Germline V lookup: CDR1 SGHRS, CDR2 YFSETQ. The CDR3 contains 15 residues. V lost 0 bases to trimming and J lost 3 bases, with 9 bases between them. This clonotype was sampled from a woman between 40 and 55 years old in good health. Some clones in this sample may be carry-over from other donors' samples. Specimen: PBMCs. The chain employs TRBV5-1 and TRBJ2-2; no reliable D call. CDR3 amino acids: CASSLEGSYTGELFF. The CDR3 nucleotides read TGCGCCAGCAGCTTGGAAGGCAGCTACACCGGGGAGCTGTTTTTT.